What follows is one TCR beta chain and its context. The data are from a study of blood T cell repertoires in COVID-19. Overall study: The cDNA or gDNA used as material had been derived from T cells, B-cell-depleted T cells, or PBMCs.

Trimming took 7 bases from V and 5 from J, leaving 14 bases between them. The length of the CDR3 is 13 residues. Germline V gene lookup returns CDR1 MNHEY and CDR2 SVGAGI. Per the study methods: Estimates of nucleated cell counts were drawn from the amplification of reference gene primers. Using immunoSEQ multiplex PCR, the repertoire was profiled, and TCRdb retains in-frame clones only, with some absent. For V, J and clone size, that table is used; D and trimming come from the DNA. The profile shows a few hundred thousand clones, more than 75% of them singletons. The genes are TRBV6-5 and TRBJ2-5; a possible D gene is TRBD2 (7 bases). The receptor's source is a woman between 45 and 60 years old who had been exposed to COVID-19. Sequencing used PBMCs or T cells enriched from blood (not recorded which). This CDR3 is CASKMWGGETQYF. CDR3 coding DNA: TGTGCCAGCAAAATGTGGGGGGGCGAGACCCAGTACTTC.